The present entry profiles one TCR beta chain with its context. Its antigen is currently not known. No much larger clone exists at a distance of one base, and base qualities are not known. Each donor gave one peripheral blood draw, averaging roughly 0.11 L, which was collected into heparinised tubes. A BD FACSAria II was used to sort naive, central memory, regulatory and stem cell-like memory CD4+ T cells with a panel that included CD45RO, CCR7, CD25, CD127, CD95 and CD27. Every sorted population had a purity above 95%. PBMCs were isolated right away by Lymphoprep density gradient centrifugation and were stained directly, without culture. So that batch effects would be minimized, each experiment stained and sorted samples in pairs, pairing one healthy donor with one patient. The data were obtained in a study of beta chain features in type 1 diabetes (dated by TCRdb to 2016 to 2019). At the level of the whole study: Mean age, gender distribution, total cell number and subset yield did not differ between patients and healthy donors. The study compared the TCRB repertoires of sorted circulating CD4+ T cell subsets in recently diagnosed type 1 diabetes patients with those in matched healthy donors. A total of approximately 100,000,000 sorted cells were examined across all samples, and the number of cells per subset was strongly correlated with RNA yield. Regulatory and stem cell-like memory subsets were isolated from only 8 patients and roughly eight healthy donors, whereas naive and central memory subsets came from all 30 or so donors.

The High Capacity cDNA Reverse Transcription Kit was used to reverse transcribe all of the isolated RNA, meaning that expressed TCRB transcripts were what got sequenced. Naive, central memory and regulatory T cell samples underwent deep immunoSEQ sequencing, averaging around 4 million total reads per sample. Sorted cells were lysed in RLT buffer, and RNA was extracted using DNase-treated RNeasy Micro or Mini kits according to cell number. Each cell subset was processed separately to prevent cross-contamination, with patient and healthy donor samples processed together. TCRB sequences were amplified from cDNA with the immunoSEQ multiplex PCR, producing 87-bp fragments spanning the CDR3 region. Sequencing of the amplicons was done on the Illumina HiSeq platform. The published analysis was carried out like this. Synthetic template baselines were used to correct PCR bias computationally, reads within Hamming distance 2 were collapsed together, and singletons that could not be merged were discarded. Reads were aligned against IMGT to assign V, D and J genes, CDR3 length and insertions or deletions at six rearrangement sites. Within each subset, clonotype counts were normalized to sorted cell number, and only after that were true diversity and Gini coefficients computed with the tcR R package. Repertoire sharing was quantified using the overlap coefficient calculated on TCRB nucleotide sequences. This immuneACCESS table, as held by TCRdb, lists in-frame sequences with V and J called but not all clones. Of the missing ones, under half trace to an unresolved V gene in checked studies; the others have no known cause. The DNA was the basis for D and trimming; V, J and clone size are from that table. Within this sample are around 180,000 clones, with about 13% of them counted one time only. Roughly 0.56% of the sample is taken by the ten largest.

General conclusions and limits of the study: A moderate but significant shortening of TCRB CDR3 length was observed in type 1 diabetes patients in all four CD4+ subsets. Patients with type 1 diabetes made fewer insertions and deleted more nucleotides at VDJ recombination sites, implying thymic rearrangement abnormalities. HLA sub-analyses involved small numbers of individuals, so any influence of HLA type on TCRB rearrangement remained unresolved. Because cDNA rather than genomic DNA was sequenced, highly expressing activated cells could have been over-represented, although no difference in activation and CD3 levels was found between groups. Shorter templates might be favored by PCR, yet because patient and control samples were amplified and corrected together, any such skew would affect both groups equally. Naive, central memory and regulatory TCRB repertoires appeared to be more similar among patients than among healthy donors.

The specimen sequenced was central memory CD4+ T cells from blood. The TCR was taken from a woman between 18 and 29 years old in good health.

The DNA sequence follows: TGTGCCAGCAGAGTTCAGGGGTTTGGGATGAACACTGAAGCTTTCTTT. It is translated as CASRVQGFGMNTEAFF. Recombination linked TRBV28 to TRBJ1-1; TRBD1 is possibly the D segment (6 matching bases). CDR1 MDHEN and CDR2 SYDVKM are derived from the germline V gene. Including the terminal cysteine and phenylalanine, the CDR3 comprises 16 residues. The only DNA kept is the CDR3, 48 bases in frame from the first base. Between the V and J ends, shortened by 6 bases and 0 bases respectively, the junction contains 17 bases.